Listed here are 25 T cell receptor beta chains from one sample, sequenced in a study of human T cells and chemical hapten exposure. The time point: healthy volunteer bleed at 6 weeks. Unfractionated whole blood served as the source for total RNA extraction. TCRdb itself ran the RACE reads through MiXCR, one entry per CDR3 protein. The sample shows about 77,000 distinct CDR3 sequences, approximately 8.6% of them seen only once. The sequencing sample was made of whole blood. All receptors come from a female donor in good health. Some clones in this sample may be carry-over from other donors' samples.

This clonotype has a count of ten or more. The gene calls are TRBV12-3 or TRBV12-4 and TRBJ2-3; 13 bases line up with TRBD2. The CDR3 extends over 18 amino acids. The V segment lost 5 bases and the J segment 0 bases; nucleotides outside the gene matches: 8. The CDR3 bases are TGTGCCAGCAGTATCGGACTAGCGGGGGCGTCTAGCACAGATACGCAGTATTTT. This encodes CASSIGLAGASSTDTQYF.

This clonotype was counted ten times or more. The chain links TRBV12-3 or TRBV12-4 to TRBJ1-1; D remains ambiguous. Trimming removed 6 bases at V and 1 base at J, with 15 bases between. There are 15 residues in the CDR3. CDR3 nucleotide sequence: TGTGCCAGCAGCCTCCGAGTAGGATCGAACACTGAAGCTTTCTTT. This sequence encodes CASSLRVGSNTEAFF.

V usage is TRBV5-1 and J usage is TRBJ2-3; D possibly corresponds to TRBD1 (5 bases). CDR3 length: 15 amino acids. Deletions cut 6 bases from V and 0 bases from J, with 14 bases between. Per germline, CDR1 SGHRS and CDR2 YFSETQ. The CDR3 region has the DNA TGCGCCAGCACCCTGCTAGGGGCTAGCACAGATACGCAGTATTTT. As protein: CASTLLGASTDTQYF.

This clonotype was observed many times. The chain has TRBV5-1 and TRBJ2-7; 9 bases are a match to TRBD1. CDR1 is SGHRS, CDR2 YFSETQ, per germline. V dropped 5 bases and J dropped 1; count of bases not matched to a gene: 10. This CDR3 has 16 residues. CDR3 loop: CASRLRGDRVSYEQYF. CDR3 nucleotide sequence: TGCGCCAGCAGGCTTCGGGGGGACAGGGTTTCCTACGAGCAGTACTTC.

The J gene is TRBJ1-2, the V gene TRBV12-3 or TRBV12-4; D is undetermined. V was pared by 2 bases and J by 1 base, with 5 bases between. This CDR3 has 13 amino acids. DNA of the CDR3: TGTGCCAGCAGTTTACAGATTAACTATGGCTACACCTTC. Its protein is CASSLQINYGYTF.

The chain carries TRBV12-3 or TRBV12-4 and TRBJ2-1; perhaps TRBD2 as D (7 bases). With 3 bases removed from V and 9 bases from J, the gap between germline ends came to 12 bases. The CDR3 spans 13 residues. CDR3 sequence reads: CASSLGGAFEQFF. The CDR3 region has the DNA TGTGCCAGCAGTTTGGGGGGGGCCTTTGAGCAGTTCTTC.

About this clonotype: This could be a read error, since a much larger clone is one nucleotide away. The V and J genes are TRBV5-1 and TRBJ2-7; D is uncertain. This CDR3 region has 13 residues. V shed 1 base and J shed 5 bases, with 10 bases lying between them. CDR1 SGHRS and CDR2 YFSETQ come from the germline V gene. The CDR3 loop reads CASSLSATDEQYF. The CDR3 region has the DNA TGCGCCAGCAGCTTGAGTGCTACCGACGAGCAGTACTTC.

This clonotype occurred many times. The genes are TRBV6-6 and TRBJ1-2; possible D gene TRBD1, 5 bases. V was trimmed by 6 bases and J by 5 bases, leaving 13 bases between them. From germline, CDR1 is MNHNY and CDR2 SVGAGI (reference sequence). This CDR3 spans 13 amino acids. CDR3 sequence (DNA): TGTGCCAGCAGGCAGACAGTAGATTATGGCTACACCTTC. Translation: CASRQTVDYGYTF.

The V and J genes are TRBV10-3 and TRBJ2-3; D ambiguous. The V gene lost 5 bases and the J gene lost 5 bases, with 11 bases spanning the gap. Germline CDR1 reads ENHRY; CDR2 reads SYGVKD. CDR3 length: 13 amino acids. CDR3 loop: CAISQGLRDTQYF. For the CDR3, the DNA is TGTGCCATCAGTCAAGGGCTCCGAGATACGCAGTATTTT.

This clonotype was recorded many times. The CDR3 region is CASRPSAGPNEQFF. In DNA, the CDR3 is TGTGCCAGCAGACCCAGCGCGGGCCCTAATGAGCAGTTCTTC. The gene calls are TRBV7-9 and TRBJ2-1, with D perhaps TRBD2 (5 bases). The V end was cut by 6 bases, the J end by 7 bases, with 16 bases between. Per germline, CDR1 SEHNR and CDR2 FQNEAQ (reference sequence). This CDR3 comprises 14 residues. Full variable domain (rest looked up from reference TRBV7-9 and TRBJ2-1): DTGVSQNPRHKITKRGQNVTFRCDPISEHNRLYWYRQTLGQGPEFLTYFQNEAQLEKSRLLSDRFSAERPKGSFSTLEIQRTEQGDSAMYLCASRPSAGPNEQFFGPGTRLTVL.

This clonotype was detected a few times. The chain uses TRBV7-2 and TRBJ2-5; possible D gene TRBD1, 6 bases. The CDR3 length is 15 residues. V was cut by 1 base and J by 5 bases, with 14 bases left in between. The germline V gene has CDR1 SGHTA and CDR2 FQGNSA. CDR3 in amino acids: CASSLVGSGEETQYF. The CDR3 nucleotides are TGTGCCAGCAGCTTAGTTGGGTCAGGGGAGGAGACCCAGTACTTC.

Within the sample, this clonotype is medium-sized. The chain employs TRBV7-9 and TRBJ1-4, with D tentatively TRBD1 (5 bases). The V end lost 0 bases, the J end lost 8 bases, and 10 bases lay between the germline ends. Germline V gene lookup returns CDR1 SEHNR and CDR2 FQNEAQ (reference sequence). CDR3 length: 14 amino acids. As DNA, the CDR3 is TGTGCCAGCAGCTTAGCAATTGGGGCCGAAAAACTGTTTTTT. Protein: CASSLAIGAEKLFF.

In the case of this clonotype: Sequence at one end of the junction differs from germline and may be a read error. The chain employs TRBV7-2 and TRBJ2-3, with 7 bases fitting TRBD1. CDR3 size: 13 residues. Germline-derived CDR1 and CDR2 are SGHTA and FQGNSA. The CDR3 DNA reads TGTGCCAGCAGCTTAGGAGGGACAGCTCCTGGGGGTTTT. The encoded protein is CASSLGGTAPGGF.

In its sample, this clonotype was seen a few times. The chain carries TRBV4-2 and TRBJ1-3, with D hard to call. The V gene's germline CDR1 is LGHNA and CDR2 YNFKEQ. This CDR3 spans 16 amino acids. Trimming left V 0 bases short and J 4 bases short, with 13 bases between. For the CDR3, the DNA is TGTGCCAGCAGCCAAGATCAGCAGTCCGAGGGAAACACCATATATTTT. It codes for CASSQDQQSEGNTIYF.

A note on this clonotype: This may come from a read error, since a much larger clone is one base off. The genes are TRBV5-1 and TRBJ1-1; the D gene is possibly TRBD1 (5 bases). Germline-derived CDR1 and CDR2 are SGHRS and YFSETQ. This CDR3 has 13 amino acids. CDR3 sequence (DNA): TGCGCCAACAGCTTGGACACGAACACTGAAGCTTTCTTT. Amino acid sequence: CANSLDTNTEAFF.

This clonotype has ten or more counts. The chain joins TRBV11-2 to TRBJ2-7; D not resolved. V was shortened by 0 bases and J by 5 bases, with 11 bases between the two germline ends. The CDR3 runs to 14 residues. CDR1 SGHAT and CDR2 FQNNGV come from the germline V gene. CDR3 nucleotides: TGTGCCAGCAGCTTAGATCGCCCGAGGCACGAGCAGTACTTC. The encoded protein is CASSLDRPRHEQYF.

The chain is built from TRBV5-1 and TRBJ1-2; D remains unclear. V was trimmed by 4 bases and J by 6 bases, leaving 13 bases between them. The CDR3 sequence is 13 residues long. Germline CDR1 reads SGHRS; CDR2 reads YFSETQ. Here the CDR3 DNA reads TGCGCCAGCAGCCCAAAAAATGACGATGGCTACACCTTC. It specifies CASSPKNDDGYTF.

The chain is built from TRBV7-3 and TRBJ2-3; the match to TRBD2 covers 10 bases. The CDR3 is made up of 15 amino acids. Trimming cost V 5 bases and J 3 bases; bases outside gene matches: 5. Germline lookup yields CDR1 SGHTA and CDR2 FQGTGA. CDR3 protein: CASSPSGGATDTQYF. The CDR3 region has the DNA TGTGCCAGCAGCCCGAGCGGGGGGGCAACAGATACGCAGTATTTT. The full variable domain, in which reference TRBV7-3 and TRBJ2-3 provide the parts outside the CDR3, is GAGVSQTPSNKVTEKGKYVELRCDPISGHTALYWYRQSLGQGPEFLIYFQGTGAADDSGLPNDRFFAVRPEGSVSTLKIQRTERGDSAVYLCASSPSGGATDTQYFGPGTRLTVL.

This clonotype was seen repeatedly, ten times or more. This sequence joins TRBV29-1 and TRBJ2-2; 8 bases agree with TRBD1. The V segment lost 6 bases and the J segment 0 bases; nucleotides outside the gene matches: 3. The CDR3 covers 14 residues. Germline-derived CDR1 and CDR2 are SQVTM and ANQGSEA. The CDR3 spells CSVGQAANTGELFF. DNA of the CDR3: TGCAGCGTGGGACAGGCCGCGAACACCGGGGAGCTGTTTTTT.

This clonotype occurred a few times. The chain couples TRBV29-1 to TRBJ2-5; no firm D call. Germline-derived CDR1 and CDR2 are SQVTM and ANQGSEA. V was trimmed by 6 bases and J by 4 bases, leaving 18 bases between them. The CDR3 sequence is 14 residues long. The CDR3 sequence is CSVLYTIQRETQYF. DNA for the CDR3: TGCAGCGTCCTCTATACTATACAGCGAGAGACCCAGTACTTC.

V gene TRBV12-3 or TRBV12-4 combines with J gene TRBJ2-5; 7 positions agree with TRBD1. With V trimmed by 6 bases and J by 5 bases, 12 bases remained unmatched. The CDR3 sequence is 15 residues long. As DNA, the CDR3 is TGTGCCAGCAGCCTACAGGGGACGGGGAAGGAGACCCAGTACTTC. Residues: CASSLQGTGKETQYF.

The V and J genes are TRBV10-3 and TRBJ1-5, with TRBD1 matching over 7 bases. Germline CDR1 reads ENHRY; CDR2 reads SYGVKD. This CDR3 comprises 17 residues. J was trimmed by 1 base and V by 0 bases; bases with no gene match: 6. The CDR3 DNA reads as TGTGCCATCAGTGAGTCAGGGGGCCGTGGGAGCAATCAGCCCCAGCATTTT. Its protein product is CAISESGGRGSNQPQHF.

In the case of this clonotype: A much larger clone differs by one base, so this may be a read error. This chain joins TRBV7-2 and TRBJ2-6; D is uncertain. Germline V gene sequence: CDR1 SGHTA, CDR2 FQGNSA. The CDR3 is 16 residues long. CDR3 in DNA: TGTGTCAGCAGCTCAAGACGGTCCTCTGGGGCCAACGTCCTGACTTTC. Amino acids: CVSSSRRSSGANVLTF.

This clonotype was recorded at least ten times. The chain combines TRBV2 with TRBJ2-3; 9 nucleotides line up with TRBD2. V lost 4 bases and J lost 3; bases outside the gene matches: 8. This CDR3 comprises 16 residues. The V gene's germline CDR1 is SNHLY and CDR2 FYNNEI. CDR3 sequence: CASSATGLATTDTQYF. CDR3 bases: TGTGCCAGCAGTGCCACGGGACTAGCAACGACAGATACGCAGTATTTT.

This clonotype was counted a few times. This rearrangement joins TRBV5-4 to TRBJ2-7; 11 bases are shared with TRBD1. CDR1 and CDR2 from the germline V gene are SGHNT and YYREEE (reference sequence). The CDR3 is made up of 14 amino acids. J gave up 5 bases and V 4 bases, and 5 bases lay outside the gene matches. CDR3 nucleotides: TGTGCCAGCAGCCCACAGGACAGGGGGCACGAGCAGTACTTC. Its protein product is CASSPQDRGHEQYF.